This T cell receptor (beta chain) was profiled in a study of Graves' ophthalmopathy and Graves' hyperthyroidism. This clonotype was counted ten times or more. The authors amplified TCR beta CDR3 regions, and they did so from RNA transcripts for repertoire sequencing. RT-PCR was first run with HTBI primers, then multiplex PCR in a second round. TCRdb called the multiplex PCR reads again in MiXCR, with one record for every CDR3 protein. The sample gives about 390,000 distinct CDR3 sequences, over 15% of which show up once; approximately 7% is in the top ten. The V gene's germline CDR1 is SGHRS and CDR2 YFSETQ. The CDR3 has 14 residues. V lost 0 bases to trimming and J lost 9 bases, with 10 bases between them.

The rearrangement uses TRBV5-1 and TRBJ1-6; D gene ambiguous. The sequencing input was peripheral blood. This receptor was taken from a woman under 30 with stable Graves' hyperthyroidism. The CDR3 DNA reads TGCGCCAGCAGCTTGGGGGAAACCTTTTCACCCCTCCACTTT. The encoded protein is CASSLGETFSPLHF.